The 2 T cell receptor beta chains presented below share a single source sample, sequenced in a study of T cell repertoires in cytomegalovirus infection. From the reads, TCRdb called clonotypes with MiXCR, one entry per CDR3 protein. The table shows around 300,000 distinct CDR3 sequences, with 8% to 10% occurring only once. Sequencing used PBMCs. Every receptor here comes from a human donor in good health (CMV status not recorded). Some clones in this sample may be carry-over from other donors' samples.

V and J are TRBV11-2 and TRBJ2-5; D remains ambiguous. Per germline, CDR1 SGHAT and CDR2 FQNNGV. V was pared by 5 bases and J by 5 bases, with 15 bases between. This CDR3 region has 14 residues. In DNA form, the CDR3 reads TGTGCCAGCAGCATGCCTCCAAGGCGGGAGACCCAGTACTTC. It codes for CASSMPPRRETQYF.

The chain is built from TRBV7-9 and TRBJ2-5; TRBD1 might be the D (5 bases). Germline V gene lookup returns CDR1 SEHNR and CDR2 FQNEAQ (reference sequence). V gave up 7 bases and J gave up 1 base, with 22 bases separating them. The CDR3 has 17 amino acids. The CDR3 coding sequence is TGTGCCAGCACCCCCGCACGGCCAGGGATGACCCAAGAGACCCAGTACTTC. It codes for CASTPARPGMTQETQYF.